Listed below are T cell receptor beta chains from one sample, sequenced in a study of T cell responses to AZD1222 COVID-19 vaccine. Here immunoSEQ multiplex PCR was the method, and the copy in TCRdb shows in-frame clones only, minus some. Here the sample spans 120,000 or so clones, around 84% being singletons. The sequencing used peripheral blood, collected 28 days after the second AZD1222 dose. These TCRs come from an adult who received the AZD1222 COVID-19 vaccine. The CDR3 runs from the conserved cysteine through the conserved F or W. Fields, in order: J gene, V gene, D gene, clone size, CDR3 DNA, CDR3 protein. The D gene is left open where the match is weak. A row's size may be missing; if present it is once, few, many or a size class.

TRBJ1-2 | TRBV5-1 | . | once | TGCGCCAGCAGCTTGGAGGGGTATGGCTACACCTTC | CASSLEGYGYTF
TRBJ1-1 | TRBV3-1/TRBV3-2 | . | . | TGTGCCAGCAGATCGGCCGGTGAAGCTTTCTTT | CASRSAGEAFF
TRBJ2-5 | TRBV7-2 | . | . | TGTGCCAGCAGCAGACCCGGAGAGACCCAGTACTTC | CASSRPGETQYF
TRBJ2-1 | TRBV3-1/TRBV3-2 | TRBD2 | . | TGTGCCAGCAGCCAAGGACTAGCGGGGGGGCTCTACAATGAGCAGTTCTTC | CASSQGLAGGLYNEQFF
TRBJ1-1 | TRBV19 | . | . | TGTGCCAGTAGTACCCACTTTGCAGGGGATTACACTGAAGCTTTCTTT | CASSTHFAGDYTEAFF
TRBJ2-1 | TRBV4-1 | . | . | TGCGCCAGCAGCCGAGGACAGAGCTCCTACAATGAGCAGTTCTTC | CASSRGQSSYNEQFF
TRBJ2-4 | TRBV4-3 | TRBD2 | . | TGCGCCAGCAGCCAAGATTTGCCGGGGGGGCAGGACATTCAGTACTTC | CASSQDLPGGQDIQYF
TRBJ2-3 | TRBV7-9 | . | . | TGTGCCAGCAGCTTAGGAGGGGCGGTCGATACGCAGTATTTT | CASSLGGAVDTQYF
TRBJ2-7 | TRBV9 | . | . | TGTGCCAGCAGCGTAGGGACGGGAACCTACGAGCAGTACTTC | CASSVGTGTYEQYF
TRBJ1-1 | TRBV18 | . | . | TGTGCCAGCTCCGGGACCGGGGGCCGGATTAAAGCTTTCTTT | CASSGTGGRIKAFF
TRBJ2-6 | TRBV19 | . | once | TGTGCCAGTAGTATAACCCCCGTCTCTGGGGCCAACGTCCTGACTTTC | CASSITPVSGANVLTF
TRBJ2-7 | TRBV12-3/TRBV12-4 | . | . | TGTGCCAGCAGGGCTATGGGGGAGCAGTACTTC | CASRAMGEQYF
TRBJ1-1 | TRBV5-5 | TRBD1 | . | TGTGCCAGCACCCCCGGGACAGTGAACACTGAAGCTTTCTTT | CASTPGTVNTEAFF
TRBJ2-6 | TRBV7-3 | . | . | TGTGCCAGCAGCTTACGGATTTCTGGGGCCAACGTCCTGACTTTC | CASSLRISGANVLTF
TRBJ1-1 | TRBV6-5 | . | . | TGTGCCAGCGGGGTTGGTGATTCGAACACTGAAGCTTTCTTT | CASGVGDSNTEAFF
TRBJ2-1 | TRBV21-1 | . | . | TGTGCCAGCAGCAAAGGAGGGGGGACAAGTCTCTTC | CASSKGGGTSLF
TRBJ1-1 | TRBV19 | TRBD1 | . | TGTGCCAGTAGATCCCCGACAGGGTGGATGAACACTGAAGCTTTCTTT | CASRSPTGWMNTEAFF
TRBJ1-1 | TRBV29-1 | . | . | TGCAGCGTTGGAAATTTCCGGCAGGAGAACACTGAAGCTTTCTTT | CSVGNFRQENTEAFF
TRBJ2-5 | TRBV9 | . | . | TGTGCCAGCAGCGTAGTGGGGGGCCTCCAAGAGACCCAGTACTTC | CASSVVGGLQETQYF
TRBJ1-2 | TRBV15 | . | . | TGTGCCACCAGCCCAGGGTATGGCTACACCTTC | CATSPGYGYTF
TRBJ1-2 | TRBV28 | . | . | TGTGCCAGCAGTCCCCTGAGACGACAAAAGGGGTATGGCTACACCTTC | CASSPLRRQKGYGYTF
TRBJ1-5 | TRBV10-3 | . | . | TGTGCCATCAGTGAGAGTTGGGTGCAGCCCCAGCATTTT | CAISESWVQPQHF
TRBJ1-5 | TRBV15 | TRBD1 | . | TGTGCCACCAGCGGAAAACAGGGGAATCAGCCCCAGCATTTT | CATSGKQGNQPQHF
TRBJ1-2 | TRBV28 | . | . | TGTGCCAGCATCTCGAGGGGCAGAGCTAACTATGGCTACACCTTC | CASISRGRANYGYTF
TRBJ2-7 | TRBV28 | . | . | TGTGCCAGCAGTCCGGACAGCTACGAGCAGTACTTC | CASSPDSYEQYF
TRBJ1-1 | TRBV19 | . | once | TGTGCCAGTAATCCCGGGAACACTGAAGCTTTCTTT | CASNPGNTEAFF
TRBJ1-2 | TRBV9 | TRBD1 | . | TGTGCCAGCAGCCCGAGACAGGGGGCAACCACTAACTATGGCTACACCTTC | CASSPRQGATTNYGYTF
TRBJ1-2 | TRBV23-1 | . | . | TGCGCCAGCAGTCAATCGGGTCGACAGAAGCCTTCCCCACCTTTC | CASSQSGRQKPSPPF
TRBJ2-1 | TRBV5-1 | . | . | TGCGCCAGCAGCTTGCCCGTTAGCTCCTACAATGAGCAGTTCTTC | CASSLPVSSYNEQFF
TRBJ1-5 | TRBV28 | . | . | TGTGCCAGCAGTTTAAACCCAGGGAAGATGGATCAGCCCCAGCATTTT | CASSLNPGKMDQPQHF
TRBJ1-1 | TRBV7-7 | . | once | TGTGCTAGCAGCCAGAACCGGGACGACACTGAAGCTTTCTTT | CASSQNRDDTEAFF
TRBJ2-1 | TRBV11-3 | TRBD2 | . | TGTGCCAGCAGCTTCGTAGCGGGGGGCGTTAATGAGCAGTTCTTC | CASSFVAGGVNEQFF
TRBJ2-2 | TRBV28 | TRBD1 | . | TGTGCCAGCAGTGCAACCGGGACAGTTTACACCGGGGAGCTGTTTTTT | CASSATGTVYTGELFF
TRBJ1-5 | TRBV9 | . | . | TGTGCCAGCAGCGTAGATGGCACCGTAGGTCAGCCCCAGCATTTT | CASSVDGTVGQPQHF
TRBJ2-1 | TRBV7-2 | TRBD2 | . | TGTGCCAGCAGCTTAAGCGGGACCGTGTACAATGAGCAGTTCTTC | CASSLSGTVYNEQFF
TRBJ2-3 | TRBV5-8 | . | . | TGTGCCAGCAGCTTGGACAGACGCACAGATACGCAGTATTTT | CASSLDRRTDTQYF
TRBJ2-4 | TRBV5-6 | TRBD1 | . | TGTGCCAGCAGGCCACAGGGGGCCAAAAACATTCAGTACTTC | CASRPQGAKNIQYF